This record looks at one T cell receptor (beta chain) sequence and its context. V was pared by 0 bases and J by 2 bases, with 10 bases of the junction left unmatched. Germline CDR1 reads SGDLS; CDR2 reads YYNGEE. This CDR3 is 17 amino acids long. This specimen belongs to a study of blood T cell repertoires in COVID-19. Overall study context: From the United States, Italy and Spain came samples of acute and convalescent COVID-19.

Data came from immunoSEQ multiplex PCR; TCRdb stores just in-frame clones and leaves some out. Among under 200,000 clones, over 70% were seen once, and the ten largest hold around 6%. This receptor was identified in a woman between 40 and 55 years old with acute COVID-19. The V call is TRBV9, the J call TRBJ1-2; 7 bases fit TRBD1. Material: PBMCs or T cells enriched from blood (not recorded which). The CDR3 DNA sequence: TGTGCCAGCAGCGTAGGACCCCCCCAACAGGGGAACTATGGCTACACCTTC. This encodes CASSVGPPQQGNYGYTF.